The 5 T cell receptor beta chains in this list originate from one sample, sequenced in a study of T-cell memory formation after mild COVID-19. TCRdb re-called the 5' RACE reads through MiXCR, storing one row per CDR3 protein. The sample includes around 450,000 distinct CDR3 sequences, around 20% of them seen just once. Sequenced material: PBMCs or a T cell subset sorted from them (not recorded which). All receptors come from an adult woman who had mild COVID-19 (a few samples of this study predate the infection). Cell type and time point are not known.

The sample holds a few counts of this clonotype. The rearrangement uses TRBV6-4 and TRBJ1-1, with D uncertain. There are 11 residues in the CDR3. The germline CDR1 and CDR2 sequences are MRHNA and SNTAGT. Trimming stripped 6 bases from V and 6 bases from J, with 8 bases between. CDR3 DNA sequence: TGTGCCAGCAGCCCGGATGCTGAAGCTTTCTTT. Translated, it gives CASSPDAEAFF.

This chain joins TRBV6-1 and TRBJ2-3; 9 bases line up with TRBD2. This CDR3 has 15 amino acids. Germline lookup yields CDR1 MNHNS and CDR2 SASEGT. V dropped 6 bases and J dropped 1; count of bases not matched to a gene: 5. The CDR3 spells CASSRLAVGTDTQYF. CDR3 DNA: TGTGCCAGCAGCAGACTAGCGGTTGGCACAGATACGCAGTATTTT.

In this sample, this clonotype turned up a few times. The chain combines TRBV7-8 with TRBJ2-5, with 8 bases identical to TRBD2. Germline V gene sequence: CDR1 SGHVS, CDR2 FQNEAQ. V lost 6 bases to trimming and J lost 10 bases; unmatched junction nucleotides: 16. This CDR3 has 15 amino acids. This CDR3 is CASRSFLAGWEVQYF. DNA of the CDR3: TGTGCCAGCAGAAGTTTCTTAGCGGGGTGGGAGGTCCAGTACTTC.

This chain connects TRBV12-3 or TRBV12-4 to TRBJ1-1, with 10 bases lining up with TRBD1. This CDR3 contains 16 residues. V lost 4 bases, J lost 3 bases, and 8 bases stayed unmatched. The CDR3 reads CASSSSPGTGDTEAFF. The CDR3 nucleotides are TGTGCCAGCAGTTCTAGCCCAGGGACAGGGGACACTGAAGCTTTCTTT.

The chain couples TRBV4-1 to TRBJ2-5; perhaps TRBD1 as D (7 bases). This CDR3 is built from 15 residues. Trimming left V 0 bases short and J 5 bases short, with 13 bases between. Germline V gene data show CDR1 as MGHRA and CDR2 as YSYEKL. The CDR3 protein is CASSQEGSGGETQYF. DNA for the CDR3: TGCGCCAGCAGCCAAGAAGGTTCAGGGGGGGAGACCCAGTACTTC.